Shown below are 5 T cell receptor beta chains from a single sample sequenced in a study of CD8 T cells in ankylosing spondylitis. A single record per CDR3 protein comes from TCRdb applying MiXCR to the 5' RACE reads. The repertoire consists of over 200,000 distinct CDR3 sequences, with over 9.5% occurring once and the leading ten covering roughly a fifth. The sequenced material came from blood, either unsorted or a sorted T cell fraction (not recorded which). The receptor source for this set is a male donor with ankylosing spondylitis or in good health (not recorded which).

This clonotype was found a few times. The J gene is TRBJ1-5, the V gene TRBV7-9, with 8 bases fitting TRBD1. V lost 7 bases and J lost 4; bases outside the gene matches: 6. Germline CDR1 is SEHNR and CDR2 is FQNEAQ (reference sequence). There are 14 residues in the CDR3. The CDR3 loop reads CASKGQGANQPQHF. CDR3 DNA: TGTGCCAGCAAAGGACAGGGCGCGAATCAGCCCCAGCATTTT.

At least ten counts were recorded for this clonotype. The chain uses TRBV14 and TRBJ2-3; TRBD2 matches at 7 bases. The CDR3 length is 17 residues. After removal of 0 bases from V and 3 bases from J, the junction contained 9 bases not matched to a gene. Germline V CDR1 and CDR2: SGHDN, FVKESK. The CDR3 reads CASSQDIGGGGTDTQYF. The CDR3 DNA sequence: TGTGCCAGCAGCCAAGACATCGGCGGGGGTGGTACAGATACGCAGTATTTT.

Comments on this clonotype: A much larger clone sits a single nucleotide away, making a read error possible. This sequence joins TRBV20-1 and TRBJ2-7, with a tentative D call TRBD2 (5 bases). Germline CDR1 reads DFQATT; CDR2 reads SNEGSKA (reference sequence). Trimming took off 0 bases at V and 7 bases at J, with 13 bases between the two ends. The CDR3 totals 13 residues. In nucleotides, the CDR3 is TGCAGTGCTAGAGATCGGAGGTGGAGTGAGCAGTACTTC. Its protein is CSARDRRWSEQYF.

About this clonotype: Just one base apart from a much larger clone, this may be a read error. V usage is TRBV6-1 and J usage is TRBJ2-4; 7 bases line up with TRBD1. The CDR3 extends over 13 amino acids. V trimming: 6 bases; J trimming: 6 bases; junction bases outside the gene matches: 5. Germline assignment: CDR1 MNHNS and CDR2 SASEGT. This CDR3 reads CASSRNRGNIQYF. The DNA of the CDR3 is TGTGCCAGCAGCCGCAACAGGGGAAACATTCAGTACTTC.

In this sample, this clonotype turned up a few times. This chain joins TRBV12-3 or TRBV12-4 and TRBJ2-3; possibly TRBD2 for D (7 bases). Trimming took off 7 bases at V and 2 bases at J, with 16 bases between the two ends. This CDR3 has 15 residues. CDR3 residues: CASNQPGGLTDTQYF. CDR3 nucleotides: TGTGCCAGCAATCAGCCGGGGGGCCTCACAGATACGCAGTATTTT.